This is a list of T cell receptor beta chains from one sample in a study of blood T cell repertoires in COVID-19. This table comes from immunoSEQ multiplex PCR, and its TCRdb copy is limited to in-frame clones, with some not included. The sample has just under 250,000 clones, around 87% seen once. The sample comprised peripheral blood. These receptors were taken from a woman between 25 and 40 years old who had recovered from COVID-19. The CDR3 runs from the conserved cysteine through the conserved F or W. The D gene is left open where the match is weak. Rows may omit the clone size; those that give it use once, few, many or a size class.

v_gene	abundance	d_gene	j_gene	CDR3aa	CDR3nt
TRBV5-6	-	TRBD1	TRBJ2-5	CASSEPGQAGQETQYF	TGTGCCAGCAGCGAGCCGGGACAGGCCGGACAAGAGACCCAGTACTTC
TRBV5-1	-	-	TRBJ1-6	CASSPPNSPLHF	TGCGCCAGCAGCCCTCCGAATTCACCCCTCCACTTT
TRBV3-1/TRBV3-2	once	TRBD2	TRBJ2-7	CASSPTTSGGYEQYF	TGTGCCAGCAGCCCAACGACTAGCGGGGGTTACGAGCAGTACTTC
TRBV7-4	-	-	TRBJ2-2	CASSLVARVSTGELFF	TGTGCCAGCAGCTTAGTGGCCAGGGTAAGCACCGGGGAGCTGTTTTTT
TRBV19	-	-	TRBJ2-2	CASSPTWPYTGELFF	TGTGCCAGTAGTCCGACTTGGCCCTACACCGGGGAGCTGTTTTTT
TRBV18	-	-	TRBJ1-6	CASSRGDTWSHNSPLHF	TGTGCCAGCTCACGAGGGGACACCTGGTCCCATAATTCACCCCTCCACTTT
TRBV10-1	-	-	TRBJ1-1	CASSEETSTWRNTEAFF	TGCGCCAGCAGTGAAGAGACTTCAACCTGGAGGAACACTGAAGCTTTCTTT
TRBV7-3	-	-	TRBJ2-3	CASSFGTGPVGTQYF	TGTGCCAGCAGCTTCGGGACTGGTCCAGTTGGTACGCAGTATTTT
TRBV6-4	-	-	TRBJ1-3	CASSDADSESSGNTIYF	TGTGCCAGCAGTGACGCGGACAGCGAGAGCTCTGGAAACACCATATATTTT
TRBV27	-	TRBD1	TRBJ1-2	CASSLSGQGAYGYTF	TGTGCCAGCAGTTTATCCGGACAGGGCGCTTATGGCTACACCTTC
TRBV9	-	TRBD1	TRBJ2-1	CASSVPSGGVHNEQFF	TGTGCCAGCAGCGTACCTTCAGGGGGCGTCCACAATGAGCAGTTCTTC
TRBV7-6	-	TRBD1	TRBJ2-5	CASSSTRQGFETQYF	TGTGCCAGCAGCTCCACACGACAGGGTTTCGAGACCCAGTACTTC
TRBV5-5	-	-	TRBJ1-2	CASSFPTGYDYGYTF	TGTGCCAGCAGCTTCCCCACAGGGTATGACTATGGCTACACCTTC
TRBV2	-	-	TRBJ1-5	CASRGQANQPQHF	TGTGCCAGCAGGGGCCAAGCAAATCAGCCCCAGCATTTT
TRBV5-1	-	-	TRBJ2-3	CASRPNQGSADTQYF	TGCGCCAGCAGGCCAAACCAGGGATCCGCAGATACGCAGTATTTT
TRBV5-1	-	TRBD2	TRBJ2-1	CASSGGLAAYNEQFF	TGCGCCAGCAGCGGGGGACTAGCGGCCTACAATGAGCAGTTCTTC
TRBV6-1	-	TRBD2	TRBJ2-3	CASSEGGGGTDTQYF	TGTGCCAGCAGTGAAGGGGGAGGGGGCACAGATACGCAGTATTTT
TRBV7-3	once	TRBD2	TRBJ2-3	CASSRDSGVGTDTQYF	TGTGCCAGCAGCCGAGATAGCGGGGTGGGGACAGATACGCAGTATTTT
TRBV7-9	-	-	TRBJ2-5	CASSSRAGLGRETQYF	TGTGCCAGCAGCTCAAGGGCAGGGTTGGGCCGTGAGACCCAGTACTTC
TRBV30	-	TRBD1	TRBJ1-2	CAWSRQGVVYGYTF	TGTGCCTGGAGCCGACAGGGGGTCGTCTATGGCTACACCTTC
TRBV3-1/TRBV3-2	-	-	TRBJ2-3	CASSQEAQGTDTQYF	TGTGCCAGCAGCCAAGAAGCTCAGGGCACAGATACGCAGTATTTT
TRBV4-2	-	-	TRBJ2-7	CASSQDSGSSYEQYF	TGTGCCAGCAGCCAAGATTCTGGGAGCTCCTACGAGCAGTACTTC
TRBV4-3	-	TRBD2	TRBJ2-3	CASSHETSGLTDTQYF	TGCGCCAGCAGCCACGAAACTAGCGGACTCACAGATACGCAGTATTTT
TRBV9	-	-	TRBJ2-6	CASSVDRGPSSGANVLTF	TGTGCCAGCAGCGTAGATAGGGGTCCCAGCTCTGGGGCCAACGTCCTGACTTTC
TRBV30	few	-	TRBJ1-2	CAWSRGWTNYGYTF	TGTGCCTGGAGTAGGGGTTGGACGAACTATGGCTACACCTTC
TRBV12-3/TRBV12-4	few	-	TRBJ1-1	CASSYGGNTEAFF	TGTGCCAGCAGCTACGGGGGGAACACTGAAGCTTTCTTT
TRBV27	-	TRBD1	TRBJ1-1	CASSLNRGDTEAFF	TGTGCCAGCAGTTTAAACAGGGGTGACACTGAAGCTTTCTTT
TRBV7-2	-	TRBD1	TRBJ1-2	CASTRDRGQNGYTF	TGTGCCAGCACCCGGGACAGGGGGCAGAATGGCTACACCTTC
TRBV5-4	-	-	TRBJ2-3	CASRVDFGARDTDTQYF	TGTGCCAGCAGGGTGGATTTCGGAGCACGGGACACAGATACGCAGTATTTT
TRBV18	-	TRBD1	TRBJ2-1	CASSLNDRVQGQFF	TGTGCCAGCTCCCTTAACGACAGGGTACAAGGGCAGTTCTTC
TRBV15	-	-	TRBJ2-3	CATSRVRLPTDTQYF	TGTGCCACCAGCAGAGTGCGTCTACCCACAGATACGCAGTATTTT
TRBV9	-	-	TRBJ1-1	CASSVVEGVAFF	TGTGCCAGCAGCGTAGTTGAGGGCGTAGCTTTCTTT
TRBV27	-	TRBD1	TRBJ2-5	CASSLYSPDRGYLETQYF	TGTGCCAGCAGTTTATACAGCCCCGACAGGGGGTATCTAGAGACCCAGTACTTC
TRBV4-1	-	-	TRBJ1-4	CASSLGSSNEKLFF	TGCGCCAGCAGCCTGGGCAGTAGTAATGAAAAACTGTTTTTT
TRBV2	-	TRBD2	TRBJ2-5	CASKIAGGIETQYF	TGTGCCAGCAAAATAGCGGGGGGAATAGAGACCCAGTACTTC
TRBV11-2	few	-	TRBJ2-2	CASSLGGHRTGELFF	TGTGCCAGCAGCTTGGGGGGGCACCGCACCGGGGAGCTGTTTTTT
TRBV27	-	-	TRBJ1-5	CASSLSMGGNQPQHF	TGTGCCAGCAGTTTATCGATGGGGGGGAATCAGCCCCAGCATTTT
TRBV4-1	-	TRBD1	TRBJ1-2	CASSQDEGTGRVYGYTF	TGCGCCAGCAGCCAAGATGAGGGGACAGGGAGAGTCTATGGCTACACCTTC
TRBV3-1/TRBV3-2	-	TRBD2	TRBJ2-7	CASSQGWLAGGPIYEQYF	TGTGCCAGCAGCCAAGGGTGGTTAGCGGGGGGGCCAATCTACGAGCAGTACTTC
TRBV10-3	-	TRBD2	TRBJ2-3	CAISDVLAGGASGYSTDTQYF	TGTGCCATCAGTGACGTTTTGGCGGGGGGGGCCTCGGGTTATAGCACAGATACGCAGTATTTT
TRBV11-2	-	-	TRBJ2-5	CASSPAPQVQETQYF	TGTGCCAGCAGCCCCGCTCCGCAGGTCCAAGAGACCCAGTACTTC
TRBV3-1/TRBV3-2	-	TRBD2	TRBJ2-7	CASSQGLAGGEQYF	TGTGCCAGCAGCCAGGGACTAGCGGGCGGCGAGCAGTACTTC
TRBV2	once	-	TRBJ2-1	CASTQYNEQFF	TGTGCCAGCACACAATACAATGAGCAGTTCTTC
TRBV15	-	TRBD2	TRBJ2-3	CATSRDRPKASGGARNTQYF	TGTGCCACCAGCAGAGATAGACCGAAGGCTAGCGGGGGGGCAAGAAATACGCAGTATTTT
TRBV6-6	-	TRBD2	TRBJ2-7	CASSYFPTSGGSEQYF	TGTGCCAGCAGTTACTTCCCGACTAGCGGGGGGTCCGAGCAGTACTTC
TRBV18	-	-	TRBJ1-2	CASSPSIWGGAGYTF	TGTGCCAGCTCACCAAGCATTTGGGGGGGAGCTGGCTACACCTTC
TRBV18	-	TRBD2	TRBJ2-5	CASSPRLAGRMDVQETQYF	TGTGCCAGCTCGCCAAGACTAGCGGGGAGAATGGACGTACAAGAGACCCAGTACTTC
TRBV6-6	-	-	TRBJ1-6	CASSQISKKPGSYYNSPLHF	TGTGCCAGCAGTCAAATTAGCAAAAAACCAGGGTCCTACTATAATTCACCCCTCCACTTT
TRBV19	-	-	TRBJ1-4	CASIGHPAKKLFF	TGTGCCAGTATTGGGCACCCAGCTAAAAAACTGTTTTTT
TRBV29-1	once	-	TRBJ2-3	CSVGSGTSTDTQYF	TGCAGCGTTGGTTCTGGGACTAGCACAGATACGCAGTATTTT
TRBV27	-	TRBD2	TRBJ2-3	CASSSRLAGAPPDTQYF	TGTGCCAGCAGTTCCCGATTAGCGGGGGCCCCGCCGGATACGCAGTATTTT